This is a list of T cell receptor beta chains from one sample in a study of shared clonotypes between healthy human individuals. Clones were read by immunoSEQ multiplex PCR, and TCRdb kept only the in-frame ones, dropping some. The sample shows hundreds of thousands of clones, around 77% of them seen only once. Sequencing was done on a sample of PBMCs. These receptors were obtained from a woman between 35 and 50 years old in good health. Some clones in this sample may be carry-over from other donors' samples. Both conserved end residues are part of each CDR3. Fields, in order: clone size, V gene, D gene, J gene, CDR3 length, CDR3 DNA, CDR3 protein. D genes are given only for firm matches. Only some rows state a clone size, as once, few, many or a class for expanded clones.

clone size: -; V gene: TRBV19; D gene: -; J gene: TRBJ2-7; CDR3 length: 14; CDR3 DNA: TGTGCCAGTAGTATCCCGGGACTTAACTACGAGCAGTACTTC; CDR3 protein: CASSIPGLNYEQYF
clone size: once; V gene: TRBV30; D gene: -; J gene: TRBJ2-7; CDR3 length: 10; CDR3 DNA: TGTGCCTGCGGTGACTACGAGCAGTACTTC; CDR3 protein: CACGDYEQYF
clone size: once; V gene: TRBV4-3; D gene: -; J gene: TRBJ2-1; CDR3 length: 14; CDR3 DNA: TGCGCCAGCAGCCAAGAGGGCTCCTACAATGAGCAGTTCTTC; CDR3 protein: CASSQEGSYNEQFF
clone size: few; V gene: TRBV6-1; D gene: -; J gene: TRBJ2-4; CDR3 length: 15; CDR3 DNA: TGTGCCAGCGGTTGGGGGATGGGTACCAAAAACATTCAGTACTTC; CDR3 protein: CASGWGMGTKNIQYF
clone size: few; V gene: TRBV29-1; D gene: -; J gene: TRBJ1-5; CDR3 length: 17; CDR3 DNA: TGCAGCGTCCCACCCTGGTATAAGATGTTCTGGGGACAGCCCCAGCATTTT; CDR3 protein: CSVPPWYKMFWGQPQHF
clone size: -; V gene: TRBV6-6; D gene: -; J gene: TRBJ1-2; CDR3 length: 12; CDR3 DNA: TGTGCCAGCAGGGCGGCCAGTGGTGGCTACACCTTC; CDR3 protein: CASRAASGGYTF
clone size: -; V gene: TRBV7-9; D gene: TRBD2; J gene: TRBJ2-7; CDR3 length: 14; CDR3 DNA: TGTGCCACTCAACTAGCGGAAAGCTCCTACGAGCAGTACTTC; CDR3 protein: CATQLAESSYEQYF
clone size: -; V gene: TRBV15; D gene: -; J gene: TRBJ2-2; CDR3 length: 14; CDR3 DNA: TGTGCCACCAGCAGAGAGGTAAACTCCGGGGAGCTGTTTTTT; CDR3 protein: CATSREVNSGELFF
clone size: -; V gene: TRBV2; D gene: TRBD1; J gene: TRBJ2-6; CDR3 length: 15; CDR3 DNA: TGTGCCACCGCAGGGGGGCAGGGGGCGGCCAACGTCCTGACTTTC; CDR3 protein: CATAGGQGAANVLTF
clone size: -; V gene: TRBV9; D gene: TRBD1; J gene: TRBJ2-1; CDR3 length: 14; CDR3 DNA: TGTGCCAGCAGCGCCCAGACAGGGATGGATGAGCAGTTCTTC; CDR3 protein: CASSAQTGMDEQFF
clone size: once; V gene: TRBV20-1; D gene: -; J gene: TRBJ1-1; CDR3 length: 10; CDR3 DNA: TGCAGTGCCCTAGGGGCTGAAGCTTTCTTT; CDR3 protein: CSALGAEAFF
clone size: -; V gene: TRBV7-2; D gene: TRBD2; J gene: TRBJ2-3; CDR3 length: 18; CDR3 DNA: TGTGCCAGCAGCTTTACCCCGGGACTAGCGGGGTACACAGATACGCAGTATTTT; CDR3 protein: CASSFTPGLAGYTDTQYF
clone size: few; V gene: TRBV7-9; D gene: -; J gene: TRBJ1-2; CDR3 length: 14; CDR3 DNA: TGTGCCAGCAGCTTAGCATCGCCCTCTGGGGGCTACACCTTC; CDR3 protein: CASSLASPSGGYTF
clone size: -; V gene: TRBV18; D gene: -; J gene: TRBJ2-7; CDR3 length: 15; CDR3 DNA: TGTGCCAGCTCACCAATGGGGGGAAACTTCGACGAGCAGTACTTC; CDR3 protein: CASSPMGGNFDEQYF
clone size: -; V gene: TRBV27; D gene: TRBD2; J gene: TRBJ2-7; CDR3 length: 15; CDR3 DNA: TGTGCCAGCAAACACGTCCTAGCGGGCTACTACGAGCAGTACTTC; CDR3 protein: CASKHVLAGYYEQYF
clone size: once; V gene: TRBV18; D gene: TRBD2; J gene: TRBJ2-1; CDR3 length: 15; CDR3 DNA: TGTGCCAGCTCACCACCTATTACTAGCGGGAGTGAGCAGTTCTTC; CDR3 protein: CASSPPITSGSEQFF
clone size: -; V gene: TRBV15; D gene: -; J gene: TRBJ1-3; CDR3 length: 16; CDR3 DNA: TGTGCCACCAGCAGAGATAGGGTCCTTTCTGGAAACACCATATATTTT; CDR3 protein: CATSRDRVLSGNTIYF
clone size: -; V gene: TRBV29-1; D gene: -; J gene: TRBJ2-7; CDR3 length: 12; CDR3 DNA: TGCAGCGTTGAAGGGACGCCGGGCGAGCAGTACTTC; CDR3 protein: CSVEGTPGEQYF
clone size: few; V gene: TRBV4-1; D gene: -; J gene: TRBJ2-2; CDR3 length: 15; CDR3 DNA: TGCGCCAGCAGCCCCGTCGGCGGGAACACCGGGGAGCTGTTTTTT; CDR3 protein: CASSPVGGNTGELFF
clone size: -; V gene: TRBV5-1; D gene: -; J gene: TRBJ2-1; CDR3 length: 13; CDR3 DNA: TGCGCCAGCAGCTTGGAGAGGTACAATGAGCAGTTCTTC; CDR3 protein: CASSLERYNEQFF
clone size: -; V gene: TRBV7-3; D gene: TRBD1; J gene: TRBJ2-1; CDR3 length: 15; CDR3 DNA: TGTGCCAGCAGCCGAACCGGGACAGGGGGCTATGAGCAGTTCTTC; CDR3 protein: CASSRTGTGGYEQFF
clone size: -; V gene: TRBV7-3; D gene: TRBD1; J gene: TRBJ1-2; CDR3 length: 15; CDR3 DNA: TGTGCCAGCAGCTTAGGTCAGGGGGCACACTATGGCTACACCTTC; CDR3 protein: CASSLGQGAHYGYTF
clone size: -; V gene: TRBV18; D gene: -; J gene: TRBJ1-5; CDR3 length: 14; CDR3 DNA: TGTGCCAGCTCACCAGAGGCGACAGATCAGCCCCAGCATTTT; CDR3 protein: CASSPEATDQPQHF
clone size: -; V gene: TRBV28; D gene: TRBD1; J gene: TRBJ1-5; CDR3 length: 18; CDR3 DNA: TGTGCCAGCAGTTTACTGGGACAGGGGGTTGGGGGCAATCAGCCCCAGCATTTT; CDR3 protein: CASSLLGQGVGGNQPQHF
clone size: -; V gene: TRBV9; D gene: TRBD2; J gene: TRBJ2-1; CDR3 length: 15; CDR3 DNA: TGTGCCAGCAGCCCGGGACTAGACTCCTACAATGAGCAGTTCTTC; CDR3 protein: CASSPGLDSYNEQFF
clone size: -; V gene: TRBV4-3; D gene: -; J gene: TRBJ2-2; CDR3 length: 12; CDR3 DNA: TGCGCCAGCAGGAGTCCCACCGGGGAGCTGTTTTTT; CDR3 protein: CASRSPTGELFF
clone size: -; V gene: TRBV7-6; D gene: -; J gene: TRBJ1-3; CDR3 length: 15; CDR3 DNA: TGTGCCAGCAGCCCACCGGGGGGGCGAGGAAACACCATATATTTT; CDR3 protein: CASSPPGGRGNTIYF
clone size: -; V gene: TRBV27; D gene: -; J gene: TRBJ1-2; CDR3 length: 14; CDR3 DNA: TGTGCCAGCAGTGCCCCTAACAATTGGGGGGGCTACACCTTC; CDR3 protein: CASSAPNNWGGYTF
clone size: -; V gene: TRBV6-6; D gene: -; J gene: TRBJ2-7; CDR3 length: 13; CDR3 DNA: TGTGCCAGCAGTTACTCCGGGGCCTACGAGCAGTACTTC; CDR3 protein: CASSYSGAYEQYF
clone size: -; V gene: TRBV30; D gene: -; J gene: TRBJ1-2; CDR3 length: 12; CDR3 DNA: TGTGCCACTTCAACAGGGAGCTATGGCTACACCTTC; CDR3 protein: CATSTGSYGYTF
clone size: -; V gene: TRBV15; D gene: -; J gene: TRBJ2-2; CDR3 length: 13; CDR3 DNA: TGTGCCACCAGCAGAGGTCAGACCGGGGAGCTGTTTTTT; CDR3 protein: CATSRGQTGELFF
clone size: -; V gene: TRBV5-1; D gene: TRBD2; J gene: TRBJ2-3; CDR3 length: 15; CDR3 DNA: TGCGCCAGCAGCCCGCGGGGGGGGAGCACAGATACGCAGTATTTT; CDR3 protein: CASSPRGGSTDTQYF
clone size: -; V gene: TRBV14; D gene: -; J gene: TRBJ2-4; CDR3 length: 14; CDR3 DNA: TGTGCCAGCAGCCGCAGGAATTCCAAAAACATTCAGTACTTC; CDR3 protein: CASSRRNSKNIQYF
clone size: -; V gene: TRBV27; D gene: TRBD1; J gene: TRBJ1-1; CDR3 length: 14; CDR3 DNA: TGTGCCAGCAGTTTAATACAGGGGAGGACTGAAGCTTTCTTT; CDR3 protein: CASSLIQGRTEAFF
clone size: -; V gene: TRBV7-8; D gene: TRBD2; J gene: TRBJ2-7; CDR3 length: 17; CDR3 DNA: TGTGCCAGCAGCTTTGGACTAGCGGGAGATTCGGGCTACGAGCAGTACTTC; CDR3 protein: CASSFGLAGDSGYEQYF
clone size: -; V gene: TRBV7-2; D gene: -; J gene: TRBJ2-1; CDR3 length: 13; CDR3 DNA: TGTGCCAGCAGCTTAGTCTTATTTAATGAGCAGTTCTTC; CDR3 protein: CASSLVLFNEQFF
clone size: -; V gene: TRBV19; D gene: TRBD2; J gene: TRBJ2-7; CDR3 length: 17; CDR3 DNA: TGTGCCAGTACGGCAGGGACTAGCGGGAGGATACCCTACGAGCAGTACTTC; CDR3 protein: CASTAGTSGRIPYEQYF
clone size: few; V gene: TRBV15; D gene: -; J gene: TRBJ2-3; CDR3 length: 15; CDR3 DNA: TGTGCCACCAGCAGAGATCGGGGGCCTGCAGATACGCAGTATTTT; CDR3 protein: CATSRDRGPADTQYF
clone size: many; V gene: TRBV27; D gene: TRBD2; J gene: TRBJ2-7; CDR3 length: 16; CDR3 DNA: TGTGCCAGCAAGCTAGCGGGAGGACCAAGCTCCTACGAGCAGTACTTC; CDR3 protein: CASKLAGGPSSYEQYF
clone size: -; V gene: TRBV28; D gene: TRBD1; J gene: TRBJ1-2; CDR3 length: 15; CDR3 DNA: TGTGCCAGCAGTCCCCCAGGGGGAGCTAACTATGGCTACACCTTC; CDR3 protein: CASSPPGGANYGYTF
clone size: -; V gene: TRBV4-2; D gene: TRBD2; J gene: TRBJ2-3; CDR3 length: 17; CDR3 DNA: TGTGCCAGCAGCCAAGAATCAGTGACGGGAGGGAGGGATACGCAGTATTTT; CDR3 protein: CASSQESVTGGRDTQYF
clone size: -; V gene: TRBV28; D gene: -; J gene: TRBJ2-3; CDR3 length: 11; CDR3 DNA: TGTGCCAGCAGGGCGGGAGATACGCAGTATTTT; CDR3 protein: CASRAGDTQYF
clone size: many; V gene: TRBV2; D gene: -; J gene: TRBJ2-5; CDR3 length: 13; CDR3 DNA: TGTGCCAGCAGTGTCAGGAGTGAAGAGACCCAGTACTTC; CDR3 protein: CASSVRSEETQYF
clone size: -; V gene: TRBV27; D gene: -; J gene: TRBJ2-5; CDR3 length: 14; CDR3 DNA: TGTGCCAGCAGTTTTGGGGGGCGAGGAAAGACCCAGTACTTC; CDR3 protein: CASSFGGRGKTQYF
clone size: -; V gene: TRBV9; D gene: -; J gene: TRBJ2-2; CDR3 length: 15; CDR3 DNA: TGTGCCAGCAGCGTAGTAGCGGAGAACACCGGGGAGCTGTTTTTT; CDR3 protein: CASSVVAENTGELFF
clone size: -; V gene: TRBV18; D gene: TRBD1; J gene: TRBJ2-5; CDR3 length: 14; CDR3 DNA: TGTGCCAGCTCACCACGACAGGGTAAAGAGACCCAGTACTTC; CDR3 protein: CASSPRQGKETQYF
clone size: -; V gene: TRBV7-9; D gene: -; J gene: TRBJ1-1; CDR3 length: 16; CDR3 DNA: TGTGCCAGCAGCAGACGGGAGTTGGGATGGGACACTGAAGCTTTCTTT; CDR3 protein: CASSRRELGWDTEAFF
clone size: -; V gene: TRBV4-1; D gene: -; J gene: TRBJ2-3; CDR3 length: 15; CDR3 DNA: TGCGCCAGCAGCTCACTAGGCTTTGGCACAGATACGCAGTATTTT; CDR3 protein: CASSSLGFGTDTQYF
clone size: many; V gene: TRBV29-1; D gene: TRBD1; J gene: TRBJ2-1; CDR3 length: 11; CDR3 DNA: TGCAGCGCTGACAGGGGGAATGAGCAGTTCTTC; CDR3 protein: CSADRGNEQFF
clone size: many; V gene: TRBV20-1; D gene: -; J gene: TRBJ2-1; CDR3 length: 11; CDR3 DNA: TGCAGTGCCCTCTGGGCCGATGAGCAGTTCTTC; CDR3 protein: CSALWADEQFF
clone size: -; V gene: TRBV7-9; D gene: -; J gene: TRBJ1-5; CDR3 length: 16; CDR3 DNA: TGTGCCAGCAGCGACGACTCCTACCTTAGCAATCAGCCCCAGCATTTT; CDR3 protein: CASSDDSYLSNQPQHF
clone size: -; V gene: TRBV15; D gene: -; J gene: TRBJ2-6; CDR3 length: 17; CDR3 DNA: TGTGCCACCAGCAGAGATGGAAGGGGTACTGGGGCCAACGTCCTGACTTTC; CDR3 protein: CATSRDGRGTGANVLTF
clone size: -; V gene: TRBV4-2; D gene: TRBD2; J gene: TRBJ2-1; CDR3 length: 13; CDR3 DNA: TGTGCCAGCAGCCAAGCAGCGGGAAATGAGCAGTTCTTC; CDR3 protein: CASSQAAGNEQFF